The 8 T cell receptor beta chains below come from one sample, sequenced in a study of cytomegalovirus exposure and HLA in healthy donors. PCR used 60 Vbeta primers and 13 Jbeta primers. The table came from immunoSEQ multiplex PCR; TCRdb's copy has only in-frame clones and leaves some out. The sample carries under 200,000 clones, around 77% recorded once. The specimen sequenced was PBMCs. These receptor sequences come from a man in his 60s in good health and CMV-seronegative.

The chain has TRBV6-5 and TRBJ1-5; 11 nucleotides align to TRBD1. The CDR3 contains 13 residues. The V gene end was trimmed by 4 bases and the J gene end by 7 bases; junction bases not matched to a gene: 0. In germline, CDR1 is MNHEY, CDR2 SVGAGI. CDR3 DNA: TGTGCCAGCAGTTGGACAGGGGGCCAGCCCCAGCATTTT. Translation: CASSWTGGQPQHF.

The gene calls are TRBV7-9 and TRBJ2-5; D remains unclear. Trimming cost V 4 bases and J 2 bases, with 2 bases left between them. Germline-derived CDR1 and CDR2 are SEHNR and FQNEAQ (reference sequence). This CDR3 is 11 amino acids long. CDR3 DNA: TGTGCCAGCAGCTCACAAGAGACCCAGTACTTC. Protein sequence: CASSSQETQYF.

The chain joins TRBV7-6 to TRBJ1-4, with no clear D. Germline CDR1 is SGHVS and CDR2 is FNYEAQ. Trimming stripped 3 bases from V and 7 bases from J, with 12 bases between. CDR3 length: 14 amino acids. This CDR3 reads CASSLGQEGEKLFF. In nucleotides, the CDR3 is TGTGCCAGCAGCTTGGGTCAGGAGGGTGAAAAACTGTTTTTT.

J is TRBJ2-5 and V is TRBV19; 11 bases are a match to TRBD1. This CDR3 spans 16 amino acids. V gave up 5 bases and J gave up 9 bases; unmatched junction bases: 14. Looked up from germline, CDR1 is LNHDA and CDR2 is SQIVND (reference sequence). The CDR3 loop reads CASSGGGQGAQRAQYF. The CDR3 nucleotides are TGTGCCAGTAGTGGTGGTGGACAGGGGGCGCAGAGGGCCCAGTACTTC.

This clone was seen more than once but under ten times. At one of its ends the junction is not consistent with the germline gene, which may arise from a read error. V usage is TRBV7-9 and J usage is TRBJ2-7; weak D call: TRBD1 (6 bases). This CDR3 is built from 12 residues. Germline V CDR1 and CDR2: SEHNR, FQNEAQ (reference sequence). CDR3 in amino acids: CSSSYTGYEQYF. CDR3 nucleotide sequence: TGTTCCAGCAGCTACACAGGGTACGAGCAGTACTTC.

The rearrangement links TRBV12-5 to TRBJ1-2, with 9 bases fitting TRBD1. The germline V gene encodes CDR1 LGHNT and CDR2 FRNRAP. V dropped 6 bases and J dropped 5; count of bases not matched to a gene: 13. This CDR3 spans 16 amino acids. The CDR3 spells CASGQHTGTGKYGYTF. The CDR3 bases are TGTGCTAGTGGCCAACATACCGGGACAGGGAAGTATGGCTACACCTTC.

The V call is TRBV15, the J call TRBJ1-1; no clear D gene. This CDR3 has 12 residues. Deletions cut 0 bases from V and 4 bases from J, with 3 bases between. Per germline, CDR1 LNHNV and CDR2 YYDKDF (reference sequence). As DNA, the CDR3 is TGTGCCACCAGCAGAGATCTCACTGAAGCTTTCTTT. Encoded protein: CATSRDLTEAFF.

This rearrangement joins TRBV2 to TRBJ1-5; D uncertain. This CDR3 spans 12 amino acids. Trimming stripped 4 bases from V and 11 bases from J, with 12 bases between. CDR1 is SNHLY, CDR2 FYNNEI, per germline. The CDR3 DNA sequence: TGTGCCAGCAGTGGACCGTTAAGCGCCCAGCATTTT. Residues: CASSGPLSAQHF.